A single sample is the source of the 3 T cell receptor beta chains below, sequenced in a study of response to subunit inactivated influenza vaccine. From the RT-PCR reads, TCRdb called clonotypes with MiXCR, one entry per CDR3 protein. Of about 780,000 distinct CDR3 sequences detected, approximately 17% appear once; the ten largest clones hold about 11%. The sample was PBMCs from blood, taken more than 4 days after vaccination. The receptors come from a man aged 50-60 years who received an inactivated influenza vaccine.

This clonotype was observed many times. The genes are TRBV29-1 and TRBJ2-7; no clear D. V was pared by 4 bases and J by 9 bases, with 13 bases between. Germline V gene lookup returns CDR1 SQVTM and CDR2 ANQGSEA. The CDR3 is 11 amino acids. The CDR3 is CSVGTSTGQYF. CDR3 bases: TGCAGCGTTGGGACCTCTACGGGGCAGTACTTC.

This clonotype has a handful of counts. The CDR3 nucleotides are TGTGCCAGCAGCCGACTAAAGAGGGATACGCAGTATTTT. Protein sequence: CASSRLKRDTQYF. This chain uses TRBV7-3 with TRBJ2-3; the D gene is possibly TRBD2 (5 bases). The CDR3 is 13 residues long. Germline V gives CDR1 SGHTA, CDR2 FQGTGA. Trimming took off 5 bases at V and 6 bases at J, with 12 bases between the two ends.

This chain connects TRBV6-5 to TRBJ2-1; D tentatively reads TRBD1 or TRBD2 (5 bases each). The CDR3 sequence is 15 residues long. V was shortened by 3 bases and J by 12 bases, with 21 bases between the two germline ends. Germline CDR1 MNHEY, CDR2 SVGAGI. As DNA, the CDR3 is TGTGCCAGCAGTTATTCCGGGACGCCCGCAGCGTGGCAGTTCTTC. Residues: CASSYSGTPAAWQFF.